The rows below give T cell receptor beta chains drawn from one sample of a study of vaccination and CD4 T cells after COVID-19. A single record per CDR3 protein comes from TCRdb applying MiXCR to the PCR reads. This table has over 11,000 distinct CDR3 sequences, roughly 45% appearing once. No antigen has been identified for these receptors. Specimen: cultured CD4+ T cells from blood. Source of these receptors: a human donor with COVID-19. The CDR3 runs from the conserved cysteine through the conserved F or W. Fields, in order: CDR3 protein, V gene, CDR3 length, clone size, D gene, J gene. D genes are given only for firm matches. Not every row has a clone size; where given, it reads once, few, many or a size class.

CDR3: CASSNGGPGTDTQYF
V: TRBV7-9
length: 15
size: .
D: .
J: TRBJ2-3

CDR3: CSATTGGNSPLHF
V: TRBV20-1
length: 13
size: few
D: TRBD1
J: TRBJ1-6

CDR3: CASSTQQGVLGGEQYF
V: TRBV19
length: 16
size: .
D: TRBD1
J: TRBJ2-7

CDR3: CASSPPGARTEAFF
V: TRBV18
length: 14
size: .
D: .
J: TRBJ1-1

CDR3: CASSLAGGIQETQYF
V: TRBV4-1
length: 15
size: few
D: TRBD2
J: TRBJ2-5

CDR3: CASSLGQGSGSGSYTF
V: TRBV11-2
length: 16
size: once
D: TRBD1
J: TRBJ1-2

CDR3: CATSDFLRTGAYEQYF
V: TRBV24-1
length: 16
size: .
D: TRBD1
J: TRBJ2-7

CDR3: CASSSDRVGKTQYF
V: TRBV7-7
length: 14
size: .
D: TRBD1
J: TRBJ2-5

CDR3: CASSLEPGTNSPPHF
V: TRBV6-1
length: 15
size: once
D: .
J: TRBJ1-6

CDR3: CASSLGGGGGHEQFF
V: TRBV7-6
length: 15
size: .
D: TRBD2
J: TRBJ2-1

CDR3: CSAGHRVHEQYF
V: TRBV20-1
length: 12
size: .
D: .
J: TRBJ2-7

CDR3: CASSRGTGDSGNTIYF
V: TRBV9
length: 16
size: .
D: TRBD1
J: TRBJ1-3

CDR3: CASSRLAGTDTQYF
V: TRBV2
length: 14
size: .
D: TRBD2
J: TRBJ2-3

CDR3: CATSDTGLDTQYF
V: TRBV24-1
length: 13
size: once
D: .
J: TRBJ2-3

CDR3: CASSPVGGGWLETQYF
V: TRBV19
length: 16
size: .
D: TRBD2
J: TRBJ2-5

CDR3: CSARVLAVAKNIQYF
V: TRBV20-1
length: 15
size: .
D: TRBD2
J: TRBJ2-4

CDR3: CSARPDSSYNSPLHF
V: TRBV20-1
length: 15
size: few
D: .
J: TRBJ1-6

CDR3: CASSHPRDAGFQETQYF
V: TRBV4-1
length: 17
size: once
D: .
J: TRBJ2-5

CDR3: CATRGNRDGSEGNQPQHF
V: TRBV24-1
length: 18
size: .
D: .
J: TRBJ1-5

CDR3: CASSKTGTAPYEQYF
V: TRBV27
length: 15
size: once
D: TRBD1
J: TRBJ2-7

CDR3: CATLGRDGSPLHF
V: TRBV30
length: 13
size: few
D: .
J: TRBJ1-6

CDR3: CASSRTLGQETQYF
V: TRBV12-3/TRBV12-4
length: 14
size: .
D: .
J: TRBJ2-5

CDR3: CATSDSRVRPETQYF
V: TRBV24-1
length: 15
size: .
D: .
J: TRBJ2-5

CDR3: CASRLVDGRRAFF
V: TRBV27
length: 13
size: .
D: .
J: TRBJ1-1

CDR3: CASSRDRAEETQYF
V: TRBV7-2
length: 14
size: .
D: TRBD1
J: TRBJ2-5

CDR3: CAIADQGRSNQPQHF
V: TRBV10-3
length: 15
size: few
D: .
J: TRBJ1-5

CDR3: CATSRTIPNNQRGGKETQYF
V: TRBV15
length: 20
size: .
D: TRBD2
J: TRBJ2-5

CDR3: CSARDNYNQPQHF
V: TRBV29-1
length: 13
size: medium-sized
D: .
J: TRBJ1-5

CDR3: CASSLFSQPQHF
V: TRBV28
length: 12
size: .
D: .
J: TRBJ1-5

CDR3: CSVPRRGRGNTEAFF
V: TRBV20-1
length: 15
size: few
D: .
J: TRBJ1-1

CDR3: CASSSSGGQQETQYF
V: TRBV6-1
length: 15
size: .
D: TRBD2
J: TRBJ2-5

CDR3: CASQSTGRVRQPQHF
V: TRBV28
length: 15
size: few
D: .
J: TRBJ1-5

CDR3: CSVNPGRRNNYGYTF
V: TRBV29-1
length: 15
size: few
D: .
J: TRBJ1-2

CDR3: CASSFDRDQPQHF
V: TRBV7-3
length: 13
size: .
D: TRBD1
J: TRBJ1-5

CDR3: CASSLHRSGPEHSNQPQHF
V: TRBV7-8
length: 19
size: .
D: .
J: TRBJ1-5

CDR3: CASRPGTKGYGYTF
V: TRBV28
length: 14
size: .
D: .
J: TRBJ1-2

CDR3: CATRMDRALTDTQYF
V: TRBV15
length: 15
size: .
D: TRBD1
J: TRBJ2-3

CDR3: CASSTAPLSGKLFF
V: TRBV12-3/TRBV12-4
length: 14
size: .
D: .
J: TRBJ1-4

CDR3: CASSLDVNTEAFF
V: TRBV11-3
length: 13
size: .
D: .
J: TRBJ1-1

CDR3: CSANSPVPNYGYTF
V: TRBV20-1
length: 14
size: few
D: .
J: TRBJ1-2

CDR3: CASSYSKDRSTKLQHF
V: TRBV6-2/TRBV6-3
length: 16
size: .
D: TRBD1
J: TRBJ1-5

CDR3: CASSLAGQPGINTGELFF
V: TRBV7-7
length: 18
size: .
D: TRBD2
J: TRBJ2-2

CDR3: CASSLGGYGYTF
V: TRBV28
length: 12
size: .
D: .
J: TRBJ1-2

CDR3: CASSLVRTGTETQYF
V: TRBV12-3/TRBV12-4
length: 15
size: .
D: TRBD1
J: TRBJ2-5

CDR3: CSAISLAGNSYNEQFF
V: TRBV20-1
length: 16
size: .
D: TRBD2
J: TRBJ2-1

CDR3: CASSTAGTGGEGYTF
V: TRBV5-1
length: 15
size: .
D: TRBD1
J: TRBJ1-2